Sequencing of this T cell receptor (beta chain) was carried out in a study of metastatic and nonmetastatic thyroid tumors. Overall study context: Repertoires were compared across blood and tumor or nodule tissue from malignant and benign thyroid patients. Study results and caveats: Within blood and tumor, benign nodules reportedly had significantly lower TCR beta diversity than malignant thyroid tumors did.

This CDR3 is 19 amino acids long. J lost 2 bases, V lost 0 bases, and 10 bases had no gene match. CDR1 SGHAT and CDR2 FQNNGV come from the germline V gene. Original methodology: Across clinicopathological groups, CDR3 differences served as the basis for building a distant-metastasis classifier for papillary thyroid cancer. Via MiXCR, TCRdb re-called the PCR reads. TCRdb's processing, not the study's, gives the V and J calls here. This table has fewer than 70,000 clones, 25% to 35% appearing once. There are a few counts of this clone. The antigen is undetermined. Ahead of thyroid surgery, no patient had received treatment of any kind.

This chain uses TRBV11-2 with TRBJ2-3; 11 bases are a match to TRBD2. The receptor comes from a female donor with papillary thyroid cancer or a benign thyroid nodule (not recorded which). Some clones in this sample may be carry-over from other donors' samples. Sequenced input: blood. CDR3 in amino acids: CASSLDHSTSGSHTDTQYF. The CDR3 coding sequence is TGTGCCAGCAGCTTAGATCACAGCACTAGCGGGAGTCACACAGATACGCAGTATTTT.